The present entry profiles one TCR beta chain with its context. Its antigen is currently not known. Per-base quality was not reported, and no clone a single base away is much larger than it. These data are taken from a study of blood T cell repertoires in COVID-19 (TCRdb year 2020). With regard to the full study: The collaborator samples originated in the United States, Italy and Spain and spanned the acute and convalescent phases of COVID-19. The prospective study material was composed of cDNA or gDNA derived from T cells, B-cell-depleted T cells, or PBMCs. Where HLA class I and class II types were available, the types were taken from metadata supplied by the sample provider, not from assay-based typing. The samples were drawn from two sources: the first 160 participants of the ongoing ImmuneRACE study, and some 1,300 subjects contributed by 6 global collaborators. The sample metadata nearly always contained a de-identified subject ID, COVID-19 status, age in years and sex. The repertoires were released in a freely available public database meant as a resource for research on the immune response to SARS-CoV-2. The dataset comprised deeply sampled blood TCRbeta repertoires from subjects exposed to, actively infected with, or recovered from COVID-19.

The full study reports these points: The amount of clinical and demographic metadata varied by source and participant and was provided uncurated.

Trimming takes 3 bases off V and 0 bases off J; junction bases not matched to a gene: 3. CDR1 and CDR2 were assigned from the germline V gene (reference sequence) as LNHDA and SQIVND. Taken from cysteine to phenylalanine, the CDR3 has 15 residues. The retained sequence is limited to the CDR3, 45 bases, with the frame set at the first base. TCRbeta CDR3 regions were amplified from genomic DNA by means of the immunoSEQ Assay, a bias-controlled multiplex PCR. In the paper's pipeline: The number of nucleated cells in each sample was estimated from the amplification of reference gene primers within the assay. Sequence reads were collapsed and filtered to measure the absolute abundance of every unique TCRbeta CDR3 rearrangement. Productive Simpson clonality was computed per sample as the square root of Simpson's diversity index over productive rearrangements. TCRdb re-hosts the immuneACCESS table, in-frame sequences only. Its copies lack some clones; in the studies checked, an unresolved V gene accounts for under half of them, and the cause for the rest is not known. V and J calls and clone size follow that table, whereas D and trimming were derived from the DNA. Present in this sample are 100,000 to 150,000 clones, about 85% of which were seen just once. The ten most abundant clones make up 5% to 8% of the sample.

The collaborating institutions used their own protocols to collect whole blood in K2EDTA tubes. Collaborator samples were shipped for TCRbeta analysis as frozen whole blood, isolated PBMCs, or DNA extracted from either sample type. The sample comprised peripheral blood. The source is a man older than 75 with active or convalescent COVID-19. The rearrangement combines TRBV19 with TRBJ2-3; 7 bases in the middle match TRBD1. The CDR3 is CASSILGQSTDTQYF. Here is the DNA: TGTGCCAGTAGTATCCTGGGACAGAGCACAGATACGCAGTATTTT.